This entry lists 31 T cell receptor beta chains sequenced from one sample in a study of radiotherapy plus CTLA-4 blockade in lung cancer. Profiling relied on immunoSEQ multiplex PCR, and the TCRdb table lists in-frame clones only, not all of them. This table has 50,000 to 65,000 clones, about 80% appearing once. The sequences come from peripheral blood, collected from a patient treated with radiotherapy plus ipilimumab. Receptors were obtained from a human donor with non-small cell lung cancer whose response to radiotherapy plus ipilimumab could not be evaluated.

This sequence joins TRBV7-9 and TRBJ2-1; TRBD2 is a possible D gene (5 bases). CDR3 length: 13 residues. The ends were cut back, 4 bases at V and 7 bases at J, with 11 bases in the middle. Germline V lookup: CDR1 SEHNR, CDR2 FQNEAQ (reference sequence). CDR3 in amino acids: CASSSSGVNEQFF. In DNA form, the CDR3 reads TGTGCCAGCAGCTCAAGCGGAGTTAATGAGCAGTTCTTC.

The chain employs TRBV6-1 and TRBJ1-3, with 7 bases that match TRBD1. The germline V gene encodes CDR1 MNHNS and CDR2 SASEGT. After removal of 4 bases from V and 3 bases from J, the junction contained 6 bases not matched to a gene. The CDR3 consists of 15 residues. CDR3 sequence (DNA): TGTGCCAGCAGTGGCCGGACAGGAGGTGGAAACACCATATATTTT. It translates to CASSGRTGGGNTIYF.

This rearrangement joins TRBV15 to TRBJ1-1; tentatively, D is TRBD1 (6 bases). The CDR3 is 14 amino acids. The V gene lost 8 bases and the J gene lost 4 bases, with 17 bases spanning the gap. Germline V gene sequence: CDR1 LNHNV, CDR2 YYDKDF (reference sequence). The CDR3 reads CATREAGVRTEAFF. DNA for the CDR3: TGTGCCACCCGAGAGGCAGGGGTTCGCACTGAAGCTTTCTTT.

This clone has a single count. Written as DNA, the CDR3 is TGTGCCAGCAGTCCCAGGGGGCCCGCCCCCTACACCTTC. Protein: CASSPRGPAPYTF. The chain is built from TRBV6-5 and TRBJ1-2; TRBD1 matches at 8 bases. CDR1 is MNHEY and CDR2 is SVGAGI in the germline V gene. J gave up 10 bases and V 5 bases, and 9 bases lay outside the gene matches. The CDR3 runs to 13 residues.

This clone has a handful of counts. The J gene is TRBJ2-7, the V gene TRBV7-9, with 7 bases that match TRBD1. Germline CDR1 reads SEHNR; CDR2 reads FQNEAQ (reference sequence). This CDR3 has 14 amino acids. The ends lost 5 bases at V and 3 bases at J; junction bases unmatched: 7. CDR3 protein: CASSLDRWSYEQYF. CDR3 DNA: TGTGCCAGCAGCCTGGACAGGTGGAGCTACGAGCAGTACTTC.

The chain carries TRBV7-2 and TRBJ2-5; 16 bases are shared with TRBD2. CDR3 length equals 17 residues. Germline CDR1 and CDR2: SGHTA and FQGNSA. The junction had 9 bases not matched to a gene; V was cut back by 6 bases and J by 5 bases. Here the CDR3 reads CASRTGTSGGGTETQYF. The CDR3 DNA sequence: TGTGCCAGCAGAACCGGGACTAGCGGGGGGGGCACGGAGACCCAGTACTTC.

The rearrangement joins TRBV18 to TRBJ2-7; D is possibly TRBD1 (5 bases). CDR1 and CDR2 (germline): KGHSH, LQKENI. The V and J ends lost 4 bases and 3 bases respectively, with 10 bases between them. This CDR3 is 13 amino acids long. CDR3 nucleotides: TGTGCCAGCTCACTAGGGGCAGTCTACGAGCAGTACTTC. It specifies CASSLGAVYEQYF. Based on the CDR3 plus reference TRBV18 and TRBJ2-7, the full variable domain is NAGVMQNPRHLVRRRGQEARLRCSPMKGHSHVYWYRQLPEEGLKFMVYLQKENIIDESGMPKERFSAEFPKEGPSILRIQQVVRGDSAAYFCASSLGAVYEQYFGPGTRLTVT.

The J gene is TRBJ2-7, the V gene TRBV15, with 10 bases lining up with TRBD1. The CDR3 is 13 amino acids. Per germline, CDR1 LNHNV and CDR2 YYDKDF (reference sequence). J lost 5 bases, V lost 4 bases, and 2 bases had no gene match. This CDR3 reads CATSTGQGDEQYF. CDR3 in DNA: TGTGCCACCAGCACCGGACAGGGGGACGAGCAGTACTTC.

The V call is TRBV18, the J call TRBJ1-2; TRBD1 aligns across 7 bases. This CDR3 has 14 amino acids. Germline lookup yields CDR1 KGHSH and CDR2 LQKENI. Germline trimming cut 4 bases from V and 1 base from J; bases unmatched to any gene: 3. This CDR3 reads CASSLDRDNYGYTF. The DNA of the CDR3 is TGTGCCAGCTCACTCGACAGGGATAACTATGGCTACACCTTC. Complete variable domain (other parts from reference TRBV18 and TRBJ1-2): NAGVMQNPRHLVRRRGQEARLRCSPMKGHSHVYWYRQLPEEGLKFMVYLQKENIIDESGMPKERFSAEFPKEGPSILRIQQVVRGDSAAYFCASSLDRDNYGYTFGSGTRLTVV.

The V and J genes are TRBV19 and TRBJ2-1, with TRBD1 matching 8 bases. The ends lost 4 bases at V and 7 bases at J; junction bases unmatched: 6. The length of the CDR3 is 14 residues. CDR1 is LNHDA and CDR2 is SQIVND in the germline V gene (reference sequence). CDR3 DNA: TGTGCCAGTAGTAACACAGGGGGAAGGAATGAGCAGTTCTTC. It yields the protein CASSNTGGRNEQFF.

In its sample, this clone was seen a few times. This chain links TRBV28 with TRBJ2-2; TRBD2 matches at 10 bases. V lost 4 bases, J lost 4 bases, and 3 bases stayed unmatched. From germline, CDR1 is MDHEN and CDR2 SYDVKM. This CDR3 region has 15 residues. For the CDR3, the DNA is TGTGCCAGCAGTTCTAGCGGGGGCCCCACCGGGGAGCTGTTTTTT. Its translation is CASSSSGGPTGELFF. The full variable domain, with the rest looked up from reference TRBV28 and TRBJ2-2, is DVKVTQSSRYLVKRTGEKVFLECVQDMDHENMFWYRQDPGLGLRLIYFSYDVKMKEKGDIPEGYSVSREKKERFSLILESASTNQTSMYLCASSSSGGPTGELFFGEGSRLTVL.

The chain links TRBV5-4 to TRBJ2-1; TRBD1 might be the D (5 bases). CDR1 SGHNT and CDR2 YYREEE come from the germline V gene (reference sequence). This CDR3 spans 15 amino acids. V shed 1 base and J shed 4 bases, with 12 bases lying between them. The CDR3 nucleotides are TGTGCCAGCAGCTTGAAACAGGCATCATACAATGAGCAGTTCTTC. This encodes CASSLKQASYNEQFF.

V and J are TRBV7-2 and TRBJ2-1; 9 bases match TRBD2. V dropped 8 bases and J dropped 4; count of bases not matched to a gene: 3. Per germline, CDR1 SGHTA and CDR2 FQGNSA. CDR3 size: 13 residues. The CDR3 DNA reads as TGTGCCAGCCGACTAGCGGAGTACAATGAGCAGTTCTTC. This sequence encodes CASRLAEYNEQFF.

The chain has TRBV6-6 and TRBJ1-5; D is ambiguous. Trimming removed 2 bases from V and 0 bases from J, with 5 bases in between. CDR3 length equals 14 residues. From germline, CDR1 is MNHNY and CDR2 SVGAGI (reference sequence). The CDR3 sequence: CASSYEYSNQPQHF. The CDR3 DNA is TGTGCCAGCAGTTACGAGTATAGCAATCAGCCCCAGCATTTT.

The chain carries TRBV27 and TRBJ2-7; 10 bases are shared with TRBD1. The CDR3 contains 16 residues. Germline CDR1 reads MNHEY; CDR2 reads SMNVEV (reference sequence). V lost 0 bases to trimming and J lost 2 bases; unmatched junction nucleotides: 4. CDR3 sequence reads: CASSLSQGTGAYEQYF. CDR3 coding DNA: TGTGCCAGCAGTTTATCGCAGGGGACAGGGGCCTACGAGCAGTACTTC.

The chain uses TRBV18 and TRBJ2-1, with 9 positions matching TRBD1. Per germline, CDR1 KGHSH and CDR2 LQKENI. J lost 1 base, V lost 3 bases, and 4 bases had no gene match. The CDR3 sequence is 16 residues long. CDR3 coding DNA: TGTGCCAGCTCACCTAGAGGACAGGGGTCCTACAATGAGCAGTTCTTC. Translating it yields CASSPRGQGSYNEQFF.

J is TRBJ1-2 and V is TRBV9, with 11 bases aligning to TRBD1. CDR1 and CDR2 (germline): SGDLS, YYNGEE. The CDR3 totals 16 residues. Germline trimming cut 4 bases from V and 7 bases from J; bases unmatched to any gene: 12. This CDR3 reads CASSSTDRGLFGGYTF. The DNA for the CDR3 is TGTGCCAGCAGCTCGACGGACAGGGGGCTCTTTGGTGGCTACACCTTC.

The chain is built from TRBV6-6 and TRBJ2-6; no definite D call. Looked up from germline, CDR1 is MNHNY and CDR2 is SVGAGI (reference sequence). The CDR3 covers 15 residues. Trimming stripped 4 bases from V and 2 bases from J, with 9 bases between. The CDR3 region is CASSLESTGANVLTF. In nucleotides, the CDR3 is TGTGCCAGCAGTTTAGAAAGCACTGGGGCCAACGTCCTGACTTTC.

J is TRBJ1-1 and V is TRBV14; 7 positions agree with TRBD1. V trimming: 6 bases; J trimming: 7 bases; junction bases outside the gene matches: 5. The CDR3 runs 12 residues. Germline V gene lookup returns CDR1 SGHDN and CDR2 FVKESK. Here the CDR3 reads CASRTGFGEAFF. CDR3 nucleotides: TGTGCCAGCAGGACAGGGTTTGGTGAAGCTTTCTTT.

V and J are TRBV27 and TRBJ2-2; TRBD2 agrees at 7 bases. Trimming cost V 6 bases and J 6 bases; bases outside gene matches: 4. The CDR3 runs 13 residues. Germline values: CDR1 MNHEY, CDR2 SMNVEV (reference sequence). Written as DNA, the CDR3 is TGTGCCAGCAGACTAGCGTCCCCCGGGGAGCTGTTTTTT. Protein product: CASRLASPGELFF.

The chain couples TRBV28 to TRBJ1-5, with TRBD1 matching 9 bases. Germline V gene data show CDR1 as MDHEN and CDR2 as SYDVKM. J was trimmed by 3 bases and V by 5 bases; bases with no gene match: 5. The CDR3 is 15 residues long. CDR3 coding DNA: TGTGCCAGCAGTAGGGGGGACAGGGACAATCAGCCCCAGCATTTT. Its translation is CASSRGDRDNQPQHF.

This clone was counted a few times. CDR3 coding DNA: TGTGCCAGTAGTATAGATCTCCTAAGCTCCTACAATGAGCAGTTCTTC. It specifies CASSIDLLSSYNEQFF. This chain links TRBV19 with TRBJ2-1; D is undetermined. V lost 0 bases, J lost 0 bases, and 9 bases lay in between. CDR3 length: 16 amino acids. Germline V gives CDR1 LNHDA, CDR2 SQIVND (reference sequence).

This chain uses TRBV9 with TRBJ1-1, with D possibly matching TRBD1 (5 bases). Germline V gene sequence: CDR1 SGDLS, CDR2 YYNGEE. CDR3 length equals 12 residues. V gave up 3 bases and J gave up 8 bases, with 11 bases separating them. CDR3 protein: CASSAGGREAFF. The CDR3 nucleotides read TGTGCCAGCAGCGCTGGGGGGAGAGAAGCTTTCTTT. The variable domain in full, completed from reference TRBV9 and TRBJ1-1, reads DSGVTQTPKHLITATGQRVTLRCSPRSGDLSVYWYQQSLDQGLQFLIQYYNGEERAKGNILERFSAQQFPDLHSELNLSSLELGDSALYFCASSAGGREAFFGQGTRLTVV.

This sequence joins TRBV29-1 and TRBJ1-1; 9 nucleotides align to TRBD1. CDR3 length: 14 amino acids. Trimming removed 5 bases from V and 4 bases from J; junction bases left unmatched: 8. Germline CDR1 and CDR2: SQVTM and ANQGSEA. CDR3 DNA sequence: TGCAGCGTTTCAGGACAGGGACAGGGCACTGAAGCTTTCTTT. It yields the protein CSVSGQGQGTEAFF.

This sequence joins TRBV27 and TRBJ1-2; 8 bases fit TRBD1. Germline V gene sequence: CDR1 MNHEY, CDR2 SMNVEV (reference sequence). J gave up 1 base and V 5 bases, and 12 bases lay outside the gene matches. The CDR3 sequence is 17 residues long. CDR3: CASSPGTGVGFNYGYTF. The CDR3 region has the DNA TGTGCCAGCAGTCCCGGGACAGGTGTGGGCTTTAACTATGGCTACACCTTC.

The CDR3 reads CATRLAGGTYEQYF. CDR3 nucleotide sequence: TGTGCCACGAGACTAGCGGGAGGGACCTACGAGCAGTACTTC. This chain uses TRBV10-3 with TRBJ2-7; 14 bases line up with TRBD2. After removal of 10 bases from V and 2 bases from J, the junction contained 4 bases not matched to a gene. From germline, CDR1 is ENHRY and CDR2 SYGVKD. This CDR3 spans 14 amino acids.

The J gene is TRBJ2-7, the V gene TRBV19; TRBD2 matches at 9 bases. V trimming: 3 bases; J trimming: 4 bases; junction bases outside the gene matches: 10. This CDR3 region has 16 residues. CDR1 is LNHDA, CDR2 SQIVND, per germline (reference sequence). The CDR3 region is CASSILLAGKMYEQYF. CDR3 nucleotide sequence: TGTGCCAGTAGTATTCTCCTAGCGGGAAAGATGTACGAGCAGTACTTC.

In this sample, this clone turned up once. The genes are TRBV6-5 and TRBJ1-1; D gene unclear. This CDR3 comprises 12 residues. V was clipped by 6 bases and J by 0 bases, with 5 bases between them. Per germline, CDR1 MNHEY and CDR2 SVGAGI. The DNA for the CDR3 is TGTGCCAGCAGGGCCCTGAACACTGAAGCTTTCTTT. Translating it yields CASRALNTEAFF.

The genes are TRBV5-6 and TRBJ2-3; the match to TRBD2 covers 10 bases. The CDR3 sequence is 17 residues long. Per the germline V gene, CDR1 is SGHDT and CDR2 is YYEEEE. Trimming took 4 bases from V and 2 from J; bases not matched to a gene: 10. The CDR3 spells CASSLIGLADLTDTQYF. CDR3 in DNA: TGTGCCAGCAGCCTCATTGGACTAGCGGATCTCACAGATACGCAGTATTTT.

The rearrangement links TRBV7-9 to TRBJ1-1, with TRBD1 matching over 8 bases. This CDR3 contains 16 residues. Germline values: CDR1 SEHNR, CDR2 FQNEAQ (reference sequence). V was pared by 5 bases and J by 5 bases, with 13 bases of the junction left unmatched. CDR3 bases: TGTGCCAGCAGCCCAGGACAGGGAAGGGGGGGAACTGAAGCTTTCTTT. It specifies CASSPGQGRGGTEAFF.

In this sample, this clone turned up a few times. The CDR3 DNA reads as TGTGCCAGCAGCCAGGACGTGGGAGCGACTTACAATGAGCAGTTCTTC. Its translation: CASSQDVGATYNEQFF. The chain joins TRBV5-4 to TRBJ2-1; D perhaps matches TRBD2 (5 bases). Germline V gene lookup returns CDR1 SGHNT and CDR2 YYREEE (reference sequence). This CDR3 is built from 16 residues. Trimming shortened V by 4 bases and J by 4 bases, and 18 bases separated the two germline ends.